Below, one TCR beta chain is given with its context. Its specificity is unknown. This specimen comes from a study of cytomegalovirus exposure and HLA in healthy donors. Overall study context: Within the Caucasian-associated ancestry cluster were 81% of the approximately 400 genotyped donors.

General study points: While the bulk of TCR sequences proved rare, some public TCRs turned up in many donors. A later analysis found most CMV-associated TCR beta chains apparently HLA-restricted.

The PCR contained 60 Vbeta and 13 Jbeta primers. Only in-frame clones appear in the TCRdb table, and some are missing; sequencing was by immunoSEQ multiplex PCR. Of about 130,000 clones detected, roughly four fifths appear once; the ten largest clones hold roughly 2%. CDR1 and CDR2 from the germline V gene are MNHEY and SMNVEV (reference sequence). The trim removed 4 bases at V and 1 base at J, leaving 3 bases unmatched. The CDR3 spans 16 residues. This receptor was identified in a man in his thirties or forties in good health and CMV-seronegative. The chain employs TRBV27 and TRBJ2-7; 14 nucleotides line up with TRBD2. The sequenced material came from PBMCs. The CDR3 is CASSSGLAGVSYEQYF. In nucleotides, the CDR3 is TGTGCCAGCAGTTCGGGACTAGCGGGGGTATCCTACGAGCAGTACTTC.